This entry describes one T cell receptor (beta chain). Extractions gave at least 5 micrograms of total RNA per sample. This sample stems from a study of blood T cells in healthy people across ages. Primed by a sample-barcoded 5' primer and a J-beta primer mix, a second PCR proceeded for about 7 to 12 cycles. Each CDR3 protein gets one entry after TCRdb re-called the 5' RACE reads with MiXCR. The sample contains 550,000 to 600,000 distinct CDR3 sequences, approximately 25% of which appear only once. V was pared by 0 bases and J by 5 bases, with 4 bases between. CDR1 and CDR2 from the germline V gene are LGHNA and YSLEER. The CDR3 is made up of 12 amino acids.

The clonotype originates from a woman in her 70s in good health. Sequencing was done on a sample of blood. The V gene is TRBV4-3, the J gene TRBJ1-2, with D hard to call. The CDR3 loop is CASSQDMYGYTF. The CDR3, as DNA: TGCGCCAGCAGCCAAGATATGTATGGCTACACCTTC.